Following are 13 T cell receptor beta chains from one sample sequenced in a study of identical twins. One entry per CDR3 protein, called by TCRdb with MiXCR from the 5' RACE reads. The sample consists of about 890,000 distinct CDR3 sequences, around an eighth of them appearing once. This sample also belongs to another study, concerning yellow fever vaccine responses in identical twins.

Sequencing was carried out using PBMCs. Receptor source: a woman aged 18-30 years in good health.

At least ten counts were recorded for this clonotype. This chain connects TRBV20-1 to TRBJ1-2, with D perhaps matching TRBD1 (6 bases). Germline V gene sequence: CDR1 DFQATT, CDR2 SNEGSKA (reference sequence). This CDR3 is built from 11 residues. V was pared by 2 bases and J by 5 bases, with 6 bases between. For the CDR3, the DNA is TGCAGTGCTAGAACAGGGTATGGCTACACCTTC. It translates to CSARTGYGYTF.

This clonotype was counted at least ten times. Here the CDR3 reads CASSSQTGTGDNEQFF. The CDR3 DNA follows: TGTGCCAGCAGCTCCCAAACCGGGACAGGGGACAATGAGCAGTTCTTC. The chain carries TRBV11-2 and TRBJ2-1; 10 bases align to TRBD1. In germline, CDR1 is SGHAT, CDR2 FQNNGV. The V and J ends lost 4 bases and 5 bases, in that order; junction bases with no gene match: 8. The CDR3 spans 16 residues.

This clonotype was observed at least ten times. The chain employs TRBV27 and TRBJ2-2; 9 bases agree with TRBD2. V lost 4 bases and J lost 7; bases outside the gene matches: 7. Germline V gives CDR1 MNHEY, CDR2 SMNVEV (reference sequence). The CDR3 runs 15 residues. DNA of the CDR3: TGTGCCAGCAGTTCTGTAGCGGGAGCGAACGGGGAGCTGTTTTTT. Protein product: CASSSVAGANGELFF.

A few counts support this clonotype. This chain joins TRBV24-1 and TRBJ2-3, with D perhaps assigned TRBD1 or TRBD2 (5 bases each). Germline-derived CDR1 and CDR2 are KGHDR and SFDVKD. The CDR3 has 12 residues. Trimming pared 9 bases from V and 4 bases from J, leaving 10 bases between. DNA of the CDR3: TGTGCCACCTACCAGGGAGCAGATACGCAGTATTTT. Translated: CATYQGADTQYF.

Ten or more counts support this clonotype. The V gene is TRBV5-1, the J gene TRBJ2-4, with TRBD1 matching over 7 bases. J was trimmed by 4 bases and V by 4 bases; bases with no gene match: 8. This CDR3 comprises 15 residues. Germline-derived CDR1 and CDR2 are SGHRS and YFSETQ. The CDR3 is CASSIESTGKNIQYF. The CDR3 nucleotides are TGCGCCAGCAGCATAGAATCGACAGGGAAAAACATTCAGTACTTC.

The sample holds a few counts of this clonotype. The J gene is TRBJ1-2, the V gene TRBV29-1; 7 nucleotides line up with TRBD1. Germline lookup yields CDR1 SQVTM and CDR2 ANQGSEA. The CDR3 is 12 residues long. J gave up 4 bases and V 4 bases, and 3 bases lay outside the gene matches. DNA of the CDR3: TGCAGCGTTGCTGACAGGGCCTATGGCTACACCTTC. It codes for CSVADRAYGYTF.

This clonotype was seen many times. This chain uses TRBV6-1 with TRBJ1-5; no clear D gene. Germline CDR1 and CDR2: MNHNS and SASEGT. This CDR3 region has 15 residues. V was pared by 6 bases and J by 0 bases, with 12 bases between. CDR3 DNA sequence: TGTGCCAGCAGGGACGGGCTAAATAGCAATCAGCCCCAGCATTTT. This translates into CASRDGLNSNQPQHF.

The J gene is TRBJ2-3, the V gene TRBV28; a possible D gene is TRBD1 (6 bases). Trimming took 4 bases from V and 2 from J, leaving 10 bases between them. The germline V gene has CDR1 MDHEN and CDR2 SYDVKM. CDR3 size: 14 residues. CDR3 coding DNA: TGTGCCAGCAGTTACCAGGGGATCACAGATACGCAGTATTTT. Translation: CASSYQGITDTQYF.

At least ten counts were recorded for this clonotype. This chain joins TRBV12-3 or TRBV12-4 and TRBJ2-5, with no clear D. CDR3 length equals 13 residues. Trimming took off 6 bases at V and 4 bases at J, with 12 bases between the two ends. CDR3 bases: TGTGCCAGCAGCCTCGTCCCTCTAGAGACCCAGTACTTC. Its protein is CASSLVPLETQYF.

With regard to this clonotype: The junction shows a germline mismatch at one end, possibly a read error. The chain has TRBV15 and TRBJ2-3, with D possibly called TRBD1 or TRBD2 (5 bases each). Germline CDR1 is LNHNV and CDR2 is YYDKDF (reference sequence). The CDR3 loop spans 15 amino acids. This chain's CDR3 is CATGRESQAWDTQYF. The CDR3 nucleotides read TGTGCCACCGGCAGGGAGTCCCAGGCGTGGGATACGCAGTATTTT.

The V call is TRBV11-3, the J call TRBJ2-3, with D possibly TRBD1 on 5 matching bases. CDR3 size: 13 residues. Between the trimmed V and J ends, which lost 5 bases and 2 bases, there was a span of 8 bases. Per germline, CDR1 SGHNT and CDR2 YENEEA. Here the CDR3 DNA reads TGTGCCAGCAGCGACAGCCACACAGATACGCAGTATTTT. It codes for CASSDSHTDTQYF.

The CDR3 spells CASSYPSSYEQYF. In nucleotides, the CDR3 is TGTGCCAGCAGTTACCCAAGCTCCTACGAGCAGTACTTC. V is TRBV6-6 and J is TRBJ2-7; D is undetermined. Trimming cost V 2 bases and J 0 bases, with 5 bases left between them. The CDR3 spans 13 residues. Germline V gene data show CDR1 as MNHNY and CDR2 as SVGAGI (reference sequence).

The rearrangement uses TRBV12-3 or TRBV12-4 and TRBJ1-1; D is ambiguous. Trimming removed 3 bases from V and 0 bases from J, with 20 bases in between. The CDR3 spans 18 residues. This chain's CDR3 is CASSFRGLRDLMNTEAFF. The CDR3 coding sequence is TGTGCCAGCAGTTTCCGTGGTTTGAGGGATCTCATGAACACTGAAGCTTTCTTT.